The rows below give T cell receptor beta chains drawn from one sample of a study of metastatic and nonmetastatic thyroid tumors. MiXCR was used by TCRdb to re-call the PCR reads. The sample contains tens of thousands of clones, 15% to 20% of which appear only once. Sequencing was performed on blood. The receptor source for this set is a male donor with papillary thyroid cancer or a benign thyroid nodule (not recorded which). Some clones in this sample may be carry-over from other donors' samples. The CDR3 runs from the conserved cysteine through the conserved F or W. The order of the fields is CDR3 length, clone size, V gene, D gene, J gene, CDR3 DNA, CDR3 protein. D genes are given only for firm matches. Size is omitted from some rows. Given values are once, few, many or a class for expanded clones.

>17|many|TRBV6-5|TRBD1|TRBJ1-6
TGTGCCAGCAGTTACGAGCCAGGACAGGCGGGAAATTCACCCCTCCACTTT
CASSYEPGQAGNSPLHF
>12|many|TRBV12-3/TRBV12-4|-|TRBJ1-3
TGTGCCAGCAGACCCGATGCGAACACCATATATTTT
CASRPDANTIYF
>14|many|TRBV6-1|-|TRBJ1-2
TGTGCCAGCAGACCCAGGGCTCCCGGCTATGGCTACACCTTC
CASRPRAPGYGYTF
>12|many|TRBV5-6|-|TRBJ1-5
TGTGCCAGCAGCTGGGGAAGGACACCCCAGCATTTT
CASSWGRTPQHF
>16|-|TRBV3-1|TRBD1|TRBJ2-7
TGTTCTAGCAGCCAAGTGTCCCCGGGACAGGTTGGTGAGCAGTACTTC
CSSSQVSPGQVGEQYF
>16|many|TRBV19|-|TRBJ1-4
TGTGCCAGTAACCCTAAACGCGGACAGCCTAATGAAAAACTGTTTTTT
CASNPKRGQPNEKLFF
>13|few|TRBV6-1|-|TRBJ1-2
TGTGCCAGCGGTGAAAAGCGGCCGTCTGGCTACACCTTC
CASGEKRPSGYTF
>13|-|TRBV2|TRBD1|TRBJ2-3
TGTGCCAGCAGTGGGGGACAGGCAGATACGCAGTATTTT
CASSGGQADTQYF
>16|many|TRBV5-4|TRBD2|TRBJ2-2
TGTGCCAGCAGCTTGGCCCGGGGGGGAAGGACCGGGGAGCTGTTTTTT
CASSLARGGRTGELFF
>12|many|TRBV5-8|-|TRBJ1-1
TGTGCCAGCAGCCCCCCACCCGGTGAAGCTTTCTTT
CASSPPPGEAFF
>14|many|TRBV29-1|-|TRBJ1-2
TGCAGCGTTTATCCGGATCGGGTTAACTATGGCTACACCTTC
CSVYPDRVNYGYTF
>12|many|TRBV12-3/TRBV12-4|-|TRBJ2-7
TGTGCCAGCAGCTACTCATCGGGCGAGCAGTACTTC
CASSYSSGEQYF
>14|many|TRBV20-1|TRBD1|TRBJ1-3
TGCAGTGCTCCACAGGGGGCGGGAGGAAACACCATATATTTT
CSAPQGAGGNTIYF
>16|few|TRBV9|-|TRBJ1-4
TGTGCCAGCAGCGTAGGTACAGCGACAACTAATGAAAAACTGTTTTTT
CASSVGTATTNEKLFF
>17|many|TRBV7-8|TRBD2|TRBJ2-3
TGTGCCAGCAGACCCCTAGCGGGGGGACCTAGCACAGATACGCAGTATTTT
CASRPLAGGPSTDTQYF
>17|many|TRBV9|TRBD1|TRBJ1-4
TGTGCCAGCAGCCGCTCCGGGACAGGGGGCACTAATGAAAAACTGTTTTTT
CASSRSGTGGTNEKLFF
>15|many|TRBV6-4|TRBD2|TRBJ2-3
TGTGCCAGCAGTGAGACTAGCGGGGGCGCAGATACGCAGTATTTT
CASSETSGGADTQYF
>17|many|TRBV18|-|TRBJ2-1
TGTGCCAGCTCACCTACAGGGGGGGGGTATTACTACAATGAGCAGTTCTTC
CASSPTGGGYYYNEQFF
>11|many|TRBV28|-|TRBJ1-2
TGTGCCAGCAGTATTACAGGGAGCCACACCTTC
CASSITGSHTF
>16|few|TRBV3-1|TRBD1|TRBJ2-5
TGTGCCAGCAGCCAACTCTGGGACAGGGCTGAAGAGACCCAGTACTTC
CASSQLWDRAEETQYF
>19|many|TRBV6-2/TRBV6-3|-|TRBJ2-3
TGTGCCAGCAGTTACCCACAAACAGACAGGACTTCCGATTTTGATACGCAGTATTTT
CASSYPQTDRTSDFDTQYF
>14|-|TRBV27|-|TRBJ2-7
TGTGCCAGCAGTTATCAGGGGAAAGCCTACGAGCAGTACTTC
CASSYQGKAYEQYF
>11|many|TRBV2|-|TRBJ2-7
TGTGCCAGCAGTGATGGATACGAGCAGTACTTC
CASSDGYEQYF
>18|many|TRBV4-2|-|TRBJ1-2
TGTGCCAGCAGCCATCCTCGCGCAGCGGGTCTTTTTAACTATGGCTACACCTTC
CASSHPRAAGLFNYGYTF
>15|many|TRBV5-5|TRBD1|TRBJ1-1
TGTGCCAGCACAATGGGACAGTTTATGAACACTGAAGCTTTCTTT
CASTMGQFMNTEAFF
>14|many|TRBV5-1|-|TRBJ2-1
TGCGCCAGCAGCTTTCGGGGGGCGGGAGATGAGCAGTTCTTC
CASSFRGAGDEQFF
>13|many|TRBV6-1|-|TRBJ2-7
TGTGCCAGCAGACGGGACTCCGCCGGCGAGCAGTACTTC
CASRRDSAGEQYF
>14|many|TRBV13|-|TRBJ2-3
TGTGCCAGCAGCTTAGGTGGGCTAGCAGATACGCAGTATTTT
CASSLGGLADTQYF
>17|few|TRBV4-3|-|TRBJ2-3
TGCGCCAGCAGCCCCCGACCACTCGCGGCTAGCACAGATACGCAGTATTTT
CASSPRPLAASTDTQYF
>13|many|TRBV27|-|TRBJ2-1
TGTGCCAGCAGTTTAAGCAGCTACAATGAGCAGTTCTTC
CASSLSSYNEQFF
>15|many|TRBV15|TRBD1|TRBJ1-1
TGTGCCACCAGCAGAGATAGGGGGGCCGGGACAGGGGCTTTCTTT
CATSRDRGAGTGAFF
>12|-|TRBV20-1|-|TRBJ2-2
TGCAGTGCTTTACAGGGTAACGGGGAGCTGTTTTTT
CSALQGNGELFF
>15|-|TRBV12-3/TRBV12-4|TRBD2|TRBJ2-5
TGTGCCAGCAGTTTATTTGGTAGCGGGGGGGAGACCCAGTACTTC
CASSLFGSGGETQYF
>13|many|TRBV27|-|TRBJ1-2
TGTGCCAGCAGTTTAGCAGAAAACTATGGCTACACCTTC
CASSLAENYGYTF
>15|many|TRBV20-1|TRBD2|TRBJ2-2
TGCAGTGCGAGGGAGGGGACTACCGACACCGGGGAGCTGTTTTTT
CSAREGTTDTGELFF
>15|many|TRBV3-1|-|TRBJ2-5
TGTGCCAGCAGCCCAGATCTCGGGTACCAAGAGACCCAGTACTTC
CASSPDLGYQETQYF
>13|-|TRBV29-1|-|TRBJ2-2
TGCAGCGCTGAAATTCCGAACACCGGGGAGCTGTTTTTT
CSAEIPNTGELFF
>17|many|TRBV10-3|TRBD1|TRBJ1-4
TGTGCCATCAGTGAGCGGGGACAGGGGGCCGGTATTGAAAAACTGTTTTTT
CAISERGQGAGIEKLFF
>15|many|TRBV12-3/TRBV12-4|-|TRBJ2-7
TGTGCCAGCAGCATATCACAGGGGGGGGCCTACGAGCAGTACTTC
CASSISQGGAYEQYF
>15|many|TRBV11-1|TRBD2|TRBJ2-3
TGTGCCGGCAGGGGAGCTAGCGGGAGCACAGATACGCAGTATTTT
CAGRGASGSTDTQYF
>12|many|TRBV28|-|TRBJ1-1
TGTGCCAGCAGTTTGCCGGGACTAAAAGCTTTCTTT
CASSLPGLKAFF
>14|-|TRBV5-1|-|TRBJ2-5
TGCGCCAGCAGCTGGTCAGGGAACCAAGAGACCCAGTACTTC
CASSWSGNQETQYF
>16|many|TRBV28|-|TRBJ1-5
TGTGCCAGCAAACCGACAGGCCTCTCCTACAATCAGCCCCAGCATTTT
CASKPTGLSYNQPQHF
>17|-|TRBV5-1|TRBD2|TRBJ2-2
TGCGCCAGCAAACGGAGCCTAGCGGTTACGGACACCGGGGAGCTGTTTTTT
CASKRSLAVTDTGELFF
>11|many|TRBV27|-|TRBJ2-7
TGTGCCAGCAGTGGGGGTAACGAGCAGTACTTC
CASSGGNEQYF
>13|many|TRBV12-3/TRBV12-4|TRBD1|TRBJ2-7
TGTGCCAGCAGAGCAGGGGGCTACTACGAGCAGTACTTC
CASRAGGYYEQYF
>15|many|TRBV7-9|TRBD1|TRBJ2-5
TGTGCCAGCACCCCCCCCCCGGGACAGGGAGAGACCCAGTACTTC
CASTPPPGQGETQYF
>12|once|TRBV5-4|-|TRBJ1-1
TGTGCAGGAGGGGGTGTGAACACTGAAGCTTTCTTT
CAGGGVNTEAFF
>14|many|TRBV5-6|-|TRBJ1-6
TGTGCCAGCAGCTTGCCAGGGTTTGGCTCACCCCTCCACTTT
CASSLPGFGSPLHF
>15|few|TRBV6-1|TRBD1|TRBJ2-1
TGTGCCAGCAGTCCACAGGGGGCTGGGTACAATGAGCAGTTCTTC
CASSPQGAGYNEQFF
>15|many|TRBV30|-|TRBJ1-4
TGTGCCTGGAGTGTCACTGGGAACTTTGGAGAAAAACTGTTTTTT
CAWSVTGNFGEKLFF
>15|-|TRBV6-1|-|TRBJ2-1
TGTGCCAGCAGTGACGGGACCTCCACCTACAATGAGCAGTTCTTC
CASSDGTSTYNEQFF
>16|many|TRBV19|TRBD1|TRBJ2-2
TGTGCCAGTAGACGCCACAGGACAGGGGAGACCGGGGAGCTGTTTTTT
CASRRHRTGETGELFF
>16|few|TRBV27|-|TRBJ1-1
TGTGCCAGCAGGGGAACAGGCGGCGGGATGAACACTGAAGCTTTCTTT
CASRGTGGGMNTEAFF
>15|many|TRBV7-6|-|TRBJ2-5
TGTGCCAGCAGCTTAGCACTCAGCGTTCAAGAGACCCAGTACTTC
CASSLALSVQETQYF
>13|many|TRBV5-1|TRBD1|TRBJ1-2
TGCGCCAGCAGCCAGACAGGGTATAATGGCTACACCTTC
CASSQTGYNGYTF
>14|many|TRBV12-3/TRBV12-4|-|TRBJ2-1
TGTGCCAGCAGTCCAGGTGGAGGATACAATGAGCAGTTCTTC
CASSPGGGYNEQFF
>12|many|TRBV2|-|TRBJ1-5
TGTGCCAGCAGTGAAGCTCATCAGCCCCAGCATTTT
CASSEAHQPQHF
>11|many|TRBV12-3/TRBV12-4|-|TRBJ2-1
TGTGCCAGCAGTGACCACAATGAGCAGTTCTTC
CASSDHNEQFF
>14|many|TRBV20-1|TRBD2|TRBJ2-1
TGCAGTGCTCCGGGACTAGCTGTTGTCAATGAGCAGTTCTTC
CSAPGLAVVNEQFF